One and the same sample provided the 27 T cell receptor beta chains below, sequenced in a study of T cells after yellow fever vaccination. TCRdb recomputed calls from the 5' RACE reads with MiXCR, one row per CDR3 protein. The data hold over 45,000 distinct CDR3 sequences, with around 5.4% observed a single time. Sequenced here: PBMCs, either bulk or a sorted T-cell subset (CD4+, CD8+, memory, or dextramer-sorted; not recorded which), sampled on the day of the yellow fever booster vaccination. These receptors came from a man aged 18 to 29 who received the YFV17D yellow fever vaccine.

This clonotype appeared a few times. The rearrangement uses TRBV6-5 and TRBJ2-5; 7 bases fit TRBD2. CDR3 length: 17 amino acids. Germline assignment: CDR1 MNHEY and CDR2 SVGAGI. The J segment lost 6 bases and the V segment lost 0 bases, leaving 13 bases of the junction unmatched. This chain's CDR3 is CASSYSPPLASGKTQYF. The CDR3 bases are TGTGCCAGCAGTTACTCCCCCCCCCTCGCTAGCGGAAAGACCCAGTACTTC.

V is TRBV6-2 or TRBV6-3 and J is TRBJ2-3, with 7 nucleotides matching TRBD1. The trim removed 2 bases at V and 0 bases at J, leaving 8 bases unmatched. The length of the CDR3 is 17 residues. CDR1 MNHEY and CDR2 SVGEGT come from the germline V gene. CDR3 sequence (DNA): TGTGCCAGCAGTTACGATCCGGGACAGAAAAGCACAGATACGCAGTATTTT. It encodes CASSYDPGQKSTDTQYF.

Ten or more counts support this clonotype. The CDR3 loop reads CASSQVAEETQYF. For the CDR3, the DNA is TGCGCCAGCAGCCAAGTAGCGGAGGAGACCCAGTACTTC. The V and J genes are TRBV4-1 and TRBJ2-5; the D gene is possibly TRBD2 (6 bases). CDR1 MGHRA and CDR2 YSYEKL come from the germline V gene. The CDR3 is 13 amino acids. Trimming took 1 base from V and 5 from J, leaving 8 bases between them.

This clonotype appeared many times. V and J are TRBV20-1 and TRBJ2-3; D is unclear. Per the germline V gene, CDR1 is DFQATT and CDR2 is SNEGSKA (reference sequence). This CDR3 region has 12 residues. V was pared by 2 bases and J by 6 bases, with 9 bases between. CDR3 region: CSARYPGDTQYF. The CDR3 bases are TGCAGTGCTAGATACCCTGGGGATACGCAGTATTTT.

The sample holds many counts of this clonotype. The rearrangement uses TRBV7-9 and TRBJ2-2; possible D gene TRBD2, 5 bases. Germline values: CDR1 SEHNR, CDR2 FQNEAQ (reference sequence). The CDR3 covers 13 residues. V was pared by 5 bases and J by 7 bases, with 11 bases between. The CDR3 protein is CASSPIRGGELFF. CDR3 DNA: TGTGCCAGCAGCCCTATCCGGGGCGGGGAGCTGTTTTTT.

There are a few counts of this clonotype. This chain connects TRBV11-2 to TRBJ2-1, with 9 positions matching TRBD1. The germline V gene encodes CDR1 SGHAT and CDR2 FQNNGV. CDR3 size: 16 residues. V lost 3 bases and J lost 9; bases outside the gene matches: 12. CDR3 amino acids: CASSLGPGTGNGEQFF. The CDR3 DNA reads TGTGCCAGCAGCTTGGGCCCCGGGACAGGGAATGGTGAGCAGTTCTTC.

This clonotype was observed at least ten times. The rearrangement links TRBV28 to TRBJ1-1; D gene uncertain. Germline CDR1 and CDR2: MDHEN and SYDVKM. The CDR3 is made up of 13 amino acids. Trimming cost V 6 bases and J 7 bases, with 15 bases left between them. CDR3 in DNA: TGTGCCAGCAGCTCCTTCGGCCCGATTGAAGCTTTCTTT. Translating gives CASSSFGPIEAFF.

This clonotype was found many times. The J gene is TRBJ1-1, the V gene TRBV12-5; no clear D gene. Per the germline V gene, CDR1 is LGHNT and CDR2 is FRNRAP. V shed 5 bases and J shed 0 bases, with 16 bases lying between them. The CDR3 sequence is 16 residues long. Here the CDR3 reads CASGPRRGYMNTEAFF. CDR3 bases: TGTGCTAGTGGTCCTCGACGCGGTTACATGAACACTGAAGCTTTCTTT.

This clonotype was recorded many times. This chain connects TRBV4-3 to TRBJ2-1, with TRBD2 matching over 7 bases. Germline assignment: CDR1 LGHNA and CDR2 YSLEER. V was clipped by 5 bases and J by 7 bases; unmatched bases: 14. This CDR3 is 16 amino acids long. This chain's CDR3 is CASSYSTSLGGNEQFF. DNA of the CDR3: TGCGCCAGCAGCTACTCGACTAGCCTGGGAGGTAATGAGCAGTTCTTC.

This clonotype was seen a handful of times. CDR3 amino acids: CASGFLYQPQHF. The CDR3 nucleotides are TGTGCTAGTGGTTTCCTGTATCAGCCCCAGCATTTT. This chain connects TRBV12-5 to TRBJ1-5; D remains unclear. CDR1 LGHNT and CDR2 FRNRAP come from the germline V gene. Trimming took 3 bases from V and 5 from J, leaving 5 bases between them. The CDR3 totals 12 residues.

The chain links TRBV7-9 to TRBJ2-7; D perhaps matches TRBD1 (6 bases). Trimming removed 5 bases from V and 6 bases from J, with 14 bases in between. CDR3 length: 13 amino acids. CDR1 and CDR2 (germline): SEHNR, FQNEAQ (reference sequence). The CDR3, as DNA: TGTGCCAGCAGCGCGCCAACAGGGCTCGAGCAGTACTTC. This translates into CASSAPTGLEQYF.

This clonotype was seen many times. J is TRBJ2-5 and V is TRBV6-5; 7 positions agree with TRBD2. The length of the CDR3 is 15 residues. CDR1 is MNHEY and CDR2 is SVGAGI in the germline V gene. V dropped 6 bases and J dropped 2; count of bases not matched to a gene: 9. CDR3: CASRPLAAAQETQYF. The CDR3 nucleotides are TGTGCCAGCAGGCCTCTAGCGGCAGCTCAAGAGACCCAGTACTTC.

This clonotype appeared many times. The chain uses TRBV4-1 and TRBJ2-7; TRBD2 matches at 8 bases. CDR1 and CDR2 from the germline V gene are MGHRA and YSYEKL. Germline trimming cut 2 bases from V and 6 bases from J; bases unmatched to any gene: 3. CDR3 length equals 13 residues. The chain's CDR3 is CASSQTGGFEQYF. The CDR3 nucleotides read TGCGCCAGCAGCCAAACGGGGGGGTTCGAGCAGTACTTC.

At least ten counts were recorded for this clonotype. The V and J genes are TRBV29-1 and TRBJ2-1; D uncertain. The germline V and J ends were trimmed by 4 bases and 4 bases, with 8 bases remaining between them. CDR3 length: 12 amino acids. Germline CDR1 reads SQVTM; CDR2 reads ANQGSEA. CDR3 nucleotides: TGCAGCGTTGCTTCCCCGTACAATGAGCAGTTCTTC. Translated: CSVASPYNEQFF.

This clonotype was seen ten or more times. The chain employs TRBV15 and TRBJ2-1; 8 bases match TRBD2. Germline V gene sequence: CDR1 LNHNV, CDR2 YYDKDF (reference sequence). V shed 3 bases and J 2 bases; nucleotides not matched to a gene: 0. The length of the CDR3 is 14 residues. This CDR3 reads CATSRGLAYNEQFF. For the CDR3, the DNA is TGTGCCACCAGCAGGGGACTAGCCTACAATGAGCAGTTCTTC.

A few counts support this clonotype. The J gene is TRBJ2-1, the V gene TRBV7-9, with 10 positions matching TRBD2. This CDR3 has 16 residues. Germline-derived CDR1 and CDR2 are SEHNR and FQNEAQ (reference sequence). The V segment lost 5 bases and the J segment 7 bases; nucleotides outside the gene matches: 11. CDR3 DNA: TGTGCCAGCAGCGGACAAGCGGGGGGGCCGTTTAATGAGCAGTTCTTC. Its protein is CASSGQAGGPFNEQFF.

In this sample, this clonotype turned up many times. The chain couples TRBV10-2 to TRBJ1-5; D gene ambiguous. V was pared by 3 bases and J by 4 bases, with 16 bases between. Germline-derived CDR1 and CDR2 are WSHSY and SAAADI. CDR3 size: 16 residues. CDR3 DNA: TGCGCCAGCAGTGATCTAGAGATTATAGGAAATCAGCCCCAGCATTTT. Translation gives CASSDLEIIGNQPQHF.

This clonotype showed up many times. The CDR3 loop is CASTMTGDNEQFF. The CDR3 nucleotides are TGTGCCAGCACCATGACAGGGGACAATGAGCAGTTCTTC. The chain is built from TRBV12-3 or TRBV12-4 and TRBJ2-1; 8 nucleotides agree with TRBD1. There are 13 residues in the CDR3. V shed 7 bases and J 5 bases; nucleotides not matched to a gene: 4.

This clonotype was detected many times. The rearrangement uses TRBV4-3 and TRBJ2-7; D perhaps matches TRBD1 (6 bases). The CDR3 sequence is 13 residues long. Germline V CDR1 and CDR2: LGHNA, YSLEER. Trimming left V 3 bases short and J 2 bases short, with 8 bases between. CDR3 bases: TGCGCCAGCAGCCATGACAGGACCTACGAGCAGTACTTC. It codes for CASSHDRTYEQYF.

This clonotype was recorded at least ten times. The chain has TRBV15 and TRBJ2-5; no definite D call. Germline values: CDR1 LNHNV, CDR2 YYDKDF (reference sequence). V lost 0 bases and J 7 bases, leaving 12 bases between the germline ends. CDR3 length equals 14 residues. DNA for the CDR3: TGTGCCACCAGCAGAGATCGTCTATCAGTGACCCAGTACTTC. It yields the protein CATSRDRLSVTQYF.

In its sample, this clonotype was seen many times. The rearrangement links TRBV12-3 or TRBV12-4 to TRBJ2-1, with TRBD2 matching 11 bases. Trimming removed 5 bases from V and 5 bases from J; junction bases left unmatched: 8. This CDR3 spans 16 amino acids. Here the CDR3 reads CASSGLLAGGDNEQFF. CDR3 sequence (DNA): TGTGCCAGCAGTGGCCTTCTAGCGGGGGGCGACAATGAGCAGTTCTTC.

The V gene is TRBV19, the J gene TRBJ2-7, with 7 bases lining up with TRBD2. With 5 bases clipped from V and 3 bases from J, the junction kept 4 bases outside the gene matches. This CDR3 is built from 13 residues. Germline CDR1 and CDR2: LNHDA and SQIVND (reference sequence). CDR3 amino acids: CASSAGRNYEQYF. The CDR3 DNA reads TGTGCCAGTAGTGCCGGGAGGAACTACGAGCAGTACTTC.

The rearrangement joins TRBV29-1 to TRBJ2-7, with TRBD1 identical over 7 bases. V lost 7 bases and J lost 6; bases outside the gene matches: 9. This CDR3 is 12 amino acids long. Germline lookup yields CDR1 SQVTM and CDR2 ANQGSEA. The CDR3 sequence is CSAQGVHREQYV. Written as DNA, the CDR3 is TGCAGCGCCCAGGGGGTCCACCGCGAGCAGTACGTC.

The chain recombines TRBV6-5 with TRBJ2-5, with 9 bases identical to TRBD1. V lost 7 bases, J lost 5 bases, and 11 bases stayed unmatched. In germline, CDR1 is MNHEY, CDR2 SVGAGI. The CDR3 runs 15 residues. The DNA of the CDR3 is TGTGCCAGCAATTATATACAGGGGGCCGGGGAGACCCAGTACTTC. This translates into CASNYIQGAGETQYF.

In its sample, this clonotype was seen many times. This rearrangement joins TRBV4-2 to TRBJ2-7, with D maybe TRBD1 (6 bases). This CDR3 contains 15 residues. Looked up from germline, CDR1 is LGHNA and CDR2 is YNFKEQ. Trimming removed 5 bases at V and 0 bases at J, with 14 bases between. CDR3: CASSNRDMVSYEQYF. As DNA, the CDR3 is TGTGCCAGCAGCAACCGGGACATGGTCTCCTACGAGCAGTACTTC.

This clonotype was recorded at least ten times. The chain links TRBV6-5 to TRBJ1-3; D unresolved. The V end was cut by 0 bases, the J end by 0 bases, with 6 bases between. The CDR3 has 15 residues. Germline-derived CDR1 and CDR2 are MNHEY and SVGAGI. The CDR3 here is CASSYSASSGNTIYF. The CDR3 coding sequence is TGTGCCAGCAGTTACTCGGCCTCCTCTGGAAACACCATATATTTT.

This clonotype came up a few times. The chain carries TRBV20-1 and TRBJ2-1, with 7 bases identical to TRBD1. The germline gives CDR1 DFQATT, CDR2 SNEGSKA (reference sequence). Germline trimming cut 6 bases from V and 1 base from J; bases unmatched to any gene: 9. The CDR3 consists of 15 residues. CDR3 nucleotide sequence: TGCAGTGCACCCCGACAGGGCAGGTCCTACAATGAGCAGTTCTTC. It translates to CSAPRQGRSYNEQFF.